Listed below are T cell receptor beta chains from one sample, sequenced in a study of T cell responses to AZD1222 COVID-19 vaccine. Assay: immunoSEQ multiplex PCR; the TCRdb copy retains only in-frame clones and omits some. The table shows some 130,000 clones, with over 75% occurring only once. Specimen: peripheral blood, collected on day 0 of AZD1222 vaccination. The receptors here all came from an adult in good health. Each CDR3 is given with its conserved first and last residue. D genes are given only for firm matches.

d_call j_call v_call cdr3_aa cdr3_nt
. TRBJ2-7 TRBV27 CAPPRRTSYEQYF TGTGCCCCACCCCGCCGGACCTCCTACGAGCAGTACTTC
TRBD2 TRBJ2-7 TRBV7-8 CASSLASSGLYEQYF TGTGCCAGCAGCTTAGCGTCTAGCGGACTCTACGAGCAGTACTTC
TRBD1 TRBJ1-5 TRBV7-3 CASSSPRDRVSNQPQHF TGTGCCAGCAGCTCCCCCCGGGACAGGGTCAGCAATCAGCCCCAGCATTTT
TRBD1 TRBJ2-3 TRBV2 CASRVRQGETDTQYF TGTGCCAGCCGGGTCCGACAGGGGGAGACAGATACGCAGTATTTT
TRBD2 TRBJ2-1 TRBV6-1 CASSDPAGGSNEQFF TGTGCCAGCAGTGATCCAGCGGGAGGCAGCAATGAGCAGTTCTTC
TRBD1 TRBJ1-2 TRBV7-6 CASSPQGGYGYTF TGTGCCAGCAGCCCCCAGGGGGGCTATGGCTACACCTTC
TRBD1 TRBJ1-2 TRBV28 CASSLTPGQGHGYTF TGTGCCAGCAGTTTAACCCCCGGACAGGGCCATGGCTACACCTTC
. TRBJ1-5 TRBV6-5 CASSYDHSNQPQHF TGTGCCAGCAGTTACGACCATAGCAATCAGCCCCAGCATTTT
. TRBJ1-2 TRBV12-2 CASLDERSGGYTF TGTGCAAGTCTTGATGAGAGGTCGGGTGGCTACACCTTC
. TRBJ2-3 TRBV27 CASSLVRQHTDTQYF TGTGCCAGCAGTTTAGTTAGGCAGCACACAGATACGCAGTATTTT